This T cell receptor beta chain was sequenced in a study of CD8 T cells in Susac syndrome. Turning to the study itself: The Susac syndrome patients that were sequenced included over 5 with active disease and fewer than 10 in remission. When their blood was taken, the Susac syndrome patients had either not yet had any therapy, were taking corticosteroids, or were taking intravenous immunoglobulin alone.

RNA was extracted with the RNeasy kit, and a quantity of roughly 0.45 to 1 ug was reverse transcribed using random hexamers. TCR beta CDR3 was amplified by immunoSEQ covering 54 Vbeta and 13 Jbeta. TCRdb independently ran MiXCR on the immunoSEQ multiplex PCR reads; one entry per CDR3 protein. The sample lists over 150,000 distinct CDR3 sequences, about 93% seen once, with approximately 0.099% in the top ten. Germline CDR1 LNHDA, CDR2 SQIVND (reference sequence). The V segment lost 11 bases and the J segment 2 bases; nucleotides outside the gene matches: 6. CDR3 size: 13 residues. Sequences were obtained from CD4+ T cells from PBMCs. The chain employs TRBV19 and TRBJ1-3; 7 positions match TRBD1. The sequence derives from a human donor with Susac syndrome. CDR3: CAVWGTAGNTIYF. The CDR3 DNA reads TGTGCCGTATGGGGGACAGCTGGAAACACCATATATTTT.